These 8 T cell receptor beta chains were sequenced from one sample in a study of PD-1 blockade in classical Hodgkin lymphoma. Assay used: immunoSEQ multiplex PCR; TCRdb lists only in-frame clones, some missing. The data hold 72,000 or so clones, with more than 85% observed a single time. There was relapse after autologous stem cell transplantation in every patient, and there was variation in brentuximab vedotin exposure. Source: peripheral blood mononuclear cells (PBMCs), taken at baseline. These receptors all come from a human donor with classical Hodgkin lymphoma.

The gene calls are TRBV19 and TRBJ2-7; no reliable D call. The CDR3 runs 14 residues. Germline CDR1 reads LNHDA; CDR2 reads SQIVND (reference sequence). Trimming pared 0 bases from V and 5 bases from J, leaving 11 bases between. CDR3 in DNA: TGTGCCAGTAGTATAGATCCCGGCCGGGACGAGCAGTACTTC. This translates into CASSIDPGRDEQYF.

The V call is TRBV19, the J call TRBJ2-7, with 10 nucleotides matching TRBD1. Germline CDR1 reads LNHDA; CDR2 reads SQIVND (reference sequence). The CDR3 extends over 15 amino acids. V was clipped by 8 bases and J by 2 bases; unmatched bases: 9. The CDR3 region has the DNA TGTGCCAGTGACGACGGGACAGGGGTAACCTACGAGCAGTACTTC. Translation: CASDDGTGVTYEQYF.

The V and J genes are TRBV5-8 and TRBJ1-1, with a tentative D call TRBD1 (5 bases). The CDR3 consists of 13 residues. Germline assignment: CDR1 SGHTS and CDR2 YDEGEE. V lost 4 bases to trimming and J lost 5 bases, with 12 bases between them. As DNA, the CDR3 is TGTGCCAGCAGCGTCGCAGGGAAAACTGAAGCTTTCTTT. This encodes CASSVAGKTEAFF. Together with reference TRBV5-8 and TRBJ1-1, the CDR3 gives the full variable domain: EAGVTQSPTHLIKTRGQQATLRCSPISGHTSVYWYQQALGLGLQFLLWYDEGEERNRGNFPPRFSGRQFPNYSSELNVNALELEDSALYLCASSVAGKTEAFFGQGTRLTVV.

This chain connects TRBV7-8 to TRBJ2-3; D is possibly TRBD1 (5 bases). Germline V gene lookup returns CDR1 SGHVS and CDR2 FQNEAQ. The CDR3 totals 14 residues. V was shortened by 2 bases and J by 1 base, with 7 bases between the two germline ends. The CDR3 reads CASSLLQGTDTQYF. The CDR3 DNA reads TGTGCCAGCAGCTTATTACAGGGCACAGATACGCAGTATTTT.

CDR3 sequence reads: CASSSGTADKAFF. The CDR3 coding sequence is TGTGCCAGCAGCTCCGGGACAGCGGATAAAGCTTTCTTT. The genes are TRBV7-3 and TRBJ1-1; 7 nucleotides agree with TRBD1. Germline-derived CDR1 and CDR2 are SGHTA and FQGTGA. The CDR3 consists of 13 residues. The V and J ends lost 4 bases and 9 bases, in that order; junction bases with no gene match: 8. The variable domain in full, with the rest retrieved from reference TRBV7-3 and TRBJ1-1, is GAGVSQTPSNKVTEKGKYVELRCDPISGHTALYWYRQSLGQGPEFLIYFQGTGAADDSGLPNDRFFAVRPEGSVSTLKIQRTERGDSAVYLCASSSGTADKAFFGQGTRLTVV.

CDR3 region: CASSLVGRGYQETQYF. The CDR3 coding sequence is TGTGCCAGCAGCTTAGTTGGCAGGGGGTACCAAGAGACCCAGTACTTC. This sequence joins TRBV11-2 and TRBJ2-5; TRBD1 matches at 7 bases. Germline loops: CDR1 SGHAT, CDR2 FQNNGV. The V and J ends lost 1 base and 0 bases, in that order; junction bases with no gene match: 5. The CDR3 runs to 16 residues.

The CDR3 reads CASSHGGWPEAFF. CDR3 bases: TGTGCCAGCAGCCATGGGGGTTGGCCAGAAGCTTTCTTT. V is TRBV7-3 and J is TRBJ1-1; possible D gene TRBD1, 5 bases. Trimming pared 5 bases from V and 8 bases from J, leaving 15 bases between. The germline V gene encodes CDR1 SGHTA and CDR2 FQGTGA. CDR3 length equals 13 residues.

V and J are TRBV27 and TRBJ2-7, with D tentatively TRBD1 (6 bases). Trimming left V 4 bases short and J 3 bases short, with 13 bases between. In germline, CDR1 is MNHEY, CDR2 SMNVEV (reference sequence). The CDR3 length is 14 residues. The CDR3 loop reads CASSSRGDNYEQYF. In DNA form, the CDR3 reads TGTGCCAGCAGTTCTCGAGGGGACAACTACGAGCAGTACTTC.